A single TCR beta chain is shown here with its context. Other DNA sequences within the sample encode an identical CDR3. Germline-derived CDR1 and CDR2 are MDHEN and SYDVKM. The CDR3 is made up of 14 amino acids. V lost 7 bases, J lost 4 bases, and 8 bases stayed unmatched. The source of the sample is a study of blood T cell repertoires in COVID-19. Participants were aged roughly 18 to 90 years from about 25 US areas. Cohorts were assigned according to the clinical history that participants reported. Repertoires were generated with immunoSEQ multiplex PCR, while TCRdb's copy carries only in-frame clones and drops some. The table has about 46,000 clones, more than 85% seen once.

The receptor comes from a woman aged 50 to 65 who had recovered from COVID-19. Sequencing was carried out using PBMCs or T cells enriched from blood (not recorded which). The V gene is TRBV28, the J gene TRBJ2-5, with 8 bases that match TRBD2. The CDR3 is CASNLAGKGETQYF. DNA of the CDR3: TGTGCCAGCAACCTAGCGGGTAAGGGAGAGACCCAGTACTTC.